Presented here are 15 T cell receptor beta chains from one specimen sequenced in a study of T cells after yellow fever vaccination. TCRdb fed the 5' RACE reads into MiXCR, producing one record per CDR3 protein. This sample has 170,000 or so distinct CDR3 sequences, with about 6% found just once. Specimen: CD4+ T cells sorted from PBMCs, collected on the day of the first yellow fever vaccination. Receptors originate from a man younger than 30 who received the YFV17D yellow fever vaccine.

This chain links TRBV12-3 or TRBV12-4 with TRBJ1-5; D uncertain. The CDR3 loop spans 15 amino acids. V was clipped by 4 bases and J by 3 bases, with 13 bases between them. CDR3 in DNA: TGTGCCAGCAGTTATAGCCTGGGGAACAATCAGCCCCAGCATTTT. Amino acid sequence: CASSYSLGNNQPQHF.

V and J are TRBV5-1 and TRBJ2-3, with D possibly TRBD2 on 6 matching bases. The V gene's germline CDR1 is SGHRS and CDR2 YFSETQ. The ends were cut back, 0 bases at V and 6 bases at J, with 14 bases in the middle. The CDR3 totals 15 residues. The chain's CDR3 is CASSLVQTSGDTQYF. CDR3 in DNA: TGCGCCAGCAGCTTGGTACAGACAAGCGGGGATACGCAGTATTTT.

A few counts support this clonotype. This chain links TRBV18 with TRBJ2-7; TRBD1 aligns across 8 bases. V shed 2 bases and J 2 bases; nucleotides not matched to a gene: 5. Germline CDR1 and CDR2: KGHSH and LQKENI. This CDR3 contains 15 residues. CDR3 amino acids: CASSPGQGAAYEQYV. CDR3 nucleotide sequence: TGTGCCAGCTCACCAGGGCAGGGGGCAGCCTACGAGCAGTACGTC.

This clonotype has more than one count but fewer than ten. V is TRBV11-3 and J is TRBJ2-2, with TRBD1 matching over 8 bases. The junction had 7 bases not matched to a gene; V was cut back by 4 bases and J by 6 bases. This CDR3 region has 15 residues. Germline V gives CDR1 SGHNT, CDR2 YENEEA. The CDR3 nucleotides read TGTGCCAGCAGCTGGACAGGGCTTAGGTCCGGGGAGCTGTTTTTT. Encoded protein: CASSWTGLRSGELFF.

This clonotype was recorded many times. The genes are TRBV6-1 and TRBJ2-3; D is ambiguous. The V gene lost 6 bases and the J gene lost 2 bases, with 9 bases spanning the gap. Germline assignment: CDR1 MNHNS and CDR2 SASEGT. The CDR3 spans 13 residues. CDR3 amino acids: CASRNPDTDTQYF. The CDR3 bases are TGTGCCAGCAGGAATCCGGACACAGATACGCAGTATTTT.

The table lists this clonotype with many counts. The rearrangement uses TRBV5-1 and TRBJ2-3; D remains unclear. The CDR3 sequence is 14 residues long. The V gene's germline CDR1 is SGHRS and CDR2 YFSETQ. Deletions cut 0 bases from V and 10 bases from J, with 15 bases between. This CDR3 reads CASSLDPGAVAQYF. The CDR3 nucleotides are TGCGCCAGCAGCTTGGATCCGGGCGCTGTAGCGCAGTATTTT.

This chain connects TRBV19 to TRBJ2-6; 9 nucleotides match TRBD1. This CDR3 contains 16 residues. Germline V gene sequence: CDR1 LNHDA, CDR2 SQIVND (reference sequence). J lost 0 bases, V lost 7 bases, and 4 bases had no gene match. The CDR3 loop reads CASKTGGSSGANVLTF. In DNA, the CDR3 is TGTGCCAGTAAAACAGGGGGCTCCTCTGGGGCCAACGTCCTGACTTTC.

This clonotype was counted at least ten times. The chain uses TRBV20-1 and TRBJ2-5; 9 nucleotides agree with TRBD1. Germline assignment: CDR1 DFQATT and CDR2 SNEGSKA (reference sequence). Unmatched junction bases numbered 8, after V lost 1 base and J lost 5 bases. CDR3 length equals 15 residues. The CDR3 nucleotides read TGCAGTGCTAGAGGTGGGACAGGGCCAGGGGAGACCCAGTACTTC. Translated, it gives CSARGGTGPGETQYF.

V and J are TRBV20-1 and TRBJ2-3; the D gene is possibly TRBD2 (5 bases). The V end lost 3 bases, the J end lost 4 bases, and 26 bases lay between the germline ends. Germline V lookup: CDR1 DFQATT, CDR2 SNEGSKA (reference sequence). The CDR3 is 18 residues long. DNA of the CDR3: TGCAGTGCTAGTTCGGCGTTAGGAGCGGAGATAGTCGCAGATACGCAGTATTTT. Encoded protein: CSASSALGAEIVADTQYF.

This clonotype was seen only a few times. The chain has TRBV5-5 and TRBJ1-1; D uncertain. This CDR3 is built from 13 residues. Trimming took off 2 bases at V and 3 bases at J, with 8 bases between the two ends. Germline V lookup: CDR1 SGHKS, CDR2 YYEKEE (reference sequence). The DNA of the CDR3 is TGTGCCAGCAGCTTCAGTGGGCACACTGAAGCTTTCTTT. This encodes CASSFSGHTEAFF.

By share, this clonotype ranks as medium-sized. The chain links TRBV12-3 or TRBV12-4 to TRBJ2-1; the D call may be TRBD1 or TRBD2 (5 bases each). V was trimmed by 5 bases and J by 5 bases, leaving 19 bases between them. The CDR3 extends over 16 amino acids. CDR3 sequence (DNA): TGTGCCAGCAGTCCCCCCAGGGCTAGCCCTAACAATGAGCAGTTCTTC. Translation: CASSPPRASPNNEQFF.

This clonotype was counted at least ten times. The chain links TRBV29-1 to TRBJ1-4, with D tentatively TRBD1 (5 bases). Germline V gives CDR1 SQVTM, CDR2 ANQGSEA. This CDR3 spans 13 amino acids. The V and J ends lost 6 bases and 6 bases respectively, with 14 bases between them. The chain's CDR3 is CSVGSGWDEKLFF. The CDR3 region has the DNA TGCAGCGTCGGATCAGGGTGGGATGAAAAACTGTTTTTT.

This chain links TRBV11-2 with TRBJ1-3; a possible D gene is TRBD1 (5 bases). This CDR3 spans 18 amino acids. The V end lost 5 bases, the J end lost 0 bases, and 20 bases lay between the germline ends. CDR1 SGHAT and CDR2 FQNNGV come from the germline V gene. In DNA, the CDR3 is TGTGCCAGCAGCCGAACTGCGGGACCGCTTTTCTCTGGAAACACCATATATTTT. Protein sequence: CASSRTAGPLFSGNTIYF.

This clonotype appeared a few times. This chain joins TRBV20-1 and TRBJ1-2; no clear D. The ends were cut back, 2 bases at V and 7 bases at J, with 17 bases in the middle. The CDR3 runs to 14 residues. From germline, CDR1 is DFQATT and CDR2 SNEGSKA (reference sequence). CDR3 in amino acids: CSARIGPRLGGYTF. CDR3 in DNA: TGCAGTGCTAGAATAGGCCCCCGTCTGGGTGGCTACACCTTC.

This clonotype was counted many times. The chain links TRBV7-2 to TRBJ1-2, with 7 bases aligning to TRBD1. The CDR3 runs 13 residues. The ends lost 6 bases at V and 3 bases at J; junction bases unmatched: 4. Germline lookup yields CDR1 SGHTA and CDR2 FQGNSA. CDR3: CASSETGYYGYTF. The CDR3 region has the DNA TGTGCCAGCAGTGAGACAGGGTACTATGGCTACACCTTC. The full variable domain, with the rest looked up from reference TRBV7-2 and TRBJ1-2, is GAGVSQSPSNKVTEKGKDVELRCDPISGHTALYWYRQSLGQGLEFLIYFQGNSAPDKSGLPSDRFSAERTGGSVSTLTIQRTQQEDSAVYLCASSETGYYGYTFGSGTRLTVV.